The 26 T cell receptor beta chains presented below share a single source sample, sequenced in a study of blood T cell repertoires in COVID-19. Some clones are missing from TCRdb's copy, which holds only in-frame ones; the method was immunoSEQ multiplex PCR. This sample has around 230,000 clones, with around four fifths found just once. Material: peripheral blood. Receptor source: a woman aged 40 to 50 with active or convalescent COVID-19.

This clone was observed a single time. The CDR3 is CASSLEDSSGNTIYF. The CDR3, as DNA: TGTGCCAGCAGCCTTGAGGACAGCTCTGGAAACACCATATATTTT. The chain employs TRBV5-6 and TRBJ1-3; tentative D call: TRBD1 (6 bases). This CDR3 has 15 amino acids. The germline V gene encodes CDR1 SGHDT and CDR2 YYEEEE. V was clipped by 4 bases and J by 0 bases, with 11 bases between them.

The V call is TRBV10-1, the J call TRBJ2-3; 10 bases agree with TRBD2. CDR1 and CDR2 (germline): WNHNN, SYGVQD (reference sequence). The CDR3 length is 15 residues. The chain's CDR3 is CASSDGAGGMNTQYF. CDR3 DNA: TGCGCTAGCTCGGACGGAGCGGGGGGGATGAACACGCAGTATTTT.

The CDR3 here is CSASFGEKLFF. DNA for the CDR3: TGCAGTGCTAGTTTCGGTGAAAAACTGTTTTTT. The V call is TRBV20-1, the J call TRBJ1-4; no clear D gene. V lost 3 bases to trimming and J lost 7 bases, with 6 bases between them. CDR1 and CDR2 (germline): DFQATT, SNEGSKA (reference sequence). The CDR3 consists of 11 residues.

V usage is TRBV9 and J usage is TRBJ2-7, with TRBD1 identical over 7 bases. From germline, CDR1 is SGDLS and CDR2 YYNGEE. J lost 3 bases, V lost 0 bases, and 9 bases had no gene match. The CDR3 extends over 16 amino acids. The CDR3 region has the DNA TGTGCCAGCAGCGTAGAGGGGACAGCCCTAGGCTACGAGCAGTACTTC. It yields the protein CASSVEGTALGYEQYF.

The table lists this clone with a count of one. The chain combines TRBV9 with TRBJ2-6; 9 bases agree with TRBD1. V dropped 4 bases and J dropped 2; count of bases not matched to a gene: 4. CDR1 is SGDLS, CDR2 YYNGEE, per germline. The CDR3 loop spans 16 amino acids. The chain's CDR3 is CASSSRTGAGANVLTF. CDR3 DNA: TGTGCCAGCAGCTCCCGGACAGGGGCTGGGGCCAACGTCCTGACTTTC.

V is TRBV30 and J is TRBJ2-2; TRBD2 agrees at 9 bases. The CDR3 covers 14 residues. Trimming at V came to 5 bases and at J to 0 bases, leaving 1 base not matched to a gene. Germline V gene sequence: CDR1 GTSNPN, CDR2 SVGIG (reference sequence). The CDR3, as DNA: TGTGCCTGGTCTAGCGGGGCGAACACCGGGGAGCTGTTTTTT. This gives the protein CAWSSGANTGELFF.

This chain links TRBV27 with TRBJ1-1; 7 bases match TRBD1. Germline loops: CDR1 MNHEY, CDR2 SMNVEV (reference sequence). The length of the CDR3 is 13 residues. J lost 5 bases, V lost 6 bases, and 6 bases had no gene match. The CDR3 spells CASSTDRETEAFF. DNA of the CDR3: TGTGCCAGCAGCACCGACAGGGAAACTGAAGCTTTCTTT.

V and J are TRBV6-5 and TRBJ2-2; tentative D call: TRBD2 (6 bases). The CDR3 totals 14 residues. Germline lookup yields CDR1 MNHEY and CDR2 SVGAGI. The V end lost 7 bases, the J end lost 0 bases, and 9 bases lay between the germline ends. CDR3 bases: TGTGCCAGCAAGGGGAGGTCGAACACCGGGGAGCTGTTTTTT. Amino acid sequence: CASKGRSNTGELFF.

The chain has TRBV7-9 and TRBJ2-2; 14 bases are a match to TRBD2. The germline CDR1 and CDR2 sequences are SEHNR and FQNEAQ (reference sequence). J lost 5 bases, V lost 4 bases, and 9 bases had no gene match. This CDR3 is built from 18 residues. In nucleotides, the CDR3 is TGTGCCAGCAGCTCGCTCGGGACTAGCGGGGGTCCAACCGGGGAGCTGTTTTTT. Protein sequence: CASSSLGTSGGPTGELFF.

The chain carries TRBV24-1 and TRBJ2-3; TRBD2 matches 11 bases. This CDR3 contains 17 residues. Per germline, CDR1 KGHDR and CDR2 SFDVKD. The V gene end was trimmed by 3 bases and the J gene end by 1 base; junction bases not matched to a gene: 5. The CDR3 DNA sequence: TGTGCCACCAGTGATCAGGGGACTAGCGGTGGCACAGATACGCAGTATTTT. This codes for CATSDQGTSGGTDTQYF.

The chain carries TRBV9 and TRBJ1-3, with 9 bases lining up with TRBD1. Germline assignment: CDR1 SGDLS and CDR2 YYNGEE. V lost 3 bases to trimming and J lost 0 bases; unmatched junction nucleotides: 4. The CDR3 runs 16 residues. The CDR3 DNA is TGTGCCAGCAGCGCACAGGGGGCGATCTCTGGAAACACCATATATTTT. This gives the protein CASSAQGAISGNTIYF.

The CDR3 loop is CASSLTVTGGDEKLFF. CDR3 nucleotide sequence: TGCGCCAGCAGCTTGACGGTAACAGGGGGGGATGAAAAACTGTTTTTT. V is TRBV5-1 and J is TRBJ1-4; TRBD1 matches 8 bases. V was clipped by 1 base and J by 6 bases; unmatched bases: 8. This CDR3 contains 16 residues. Looked up from germline, CDR1 is SGHRS and CDR2 is YFSETQ.

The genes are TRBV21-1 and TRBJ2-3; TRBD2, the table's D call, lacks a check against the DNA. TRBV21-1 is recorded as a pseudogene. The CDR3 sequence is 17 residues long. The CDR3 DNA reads TGTGCCAGCAGCAAAGAGCGACTAGCGGGGTTCACAGATACGCAGTATTTT. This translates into CASSKERLAGFTDTQYF.

Here the CDR3 reads CARGGGPNNEQFF. DNA of the CDR3: TGTGCCAGAGGGGGAGGGCCAAACAATGAGCAGTTCTTC. The rearrangement uses TRBV7-9 and TRBJ2-1; the D gene is possibly TRBD2 (7 bases). This CDR3 is built from 13 residues. Between the trimmed V and J ends, which lost 9 bases and 5 bases, there was a span of 14 bases. CDR1 and CDR2 from the germline V gene are SEHNR and FQNEAQ (reference sequence). The variable domain in full, with the rest retrieved from reference TRBV7-9 and TRBJ2-1, is DTGVSQNPRHKITKRGQNVTFRCDPISEHNRLYWYRQTLGQGPEFLTYFQNEAQLEKSRLLSDRFSAERPKGSFSTLEIQRTEQGDSAMYLCARGGGPNNEQFFGPGTRLTVL.

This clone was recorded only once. Here the CDR3 reads CASSPMTGGPDTQYF. The CDR3 nucleotides are TGTGCCAGCAGCCCAATGACAGGGGGACCAGATACGCAGTATTTT. The V gene is TRBV5-6, the J gene TRBJ2-3, with 9 bases aligning to TRBD1. The CDR3 contains 15 residues. The V gene's germline CDR1 is SGHDT and CDR2 YYEEEE. Trimming cost V 4 bases and J 4 bases; bases outside gene matches: 7.

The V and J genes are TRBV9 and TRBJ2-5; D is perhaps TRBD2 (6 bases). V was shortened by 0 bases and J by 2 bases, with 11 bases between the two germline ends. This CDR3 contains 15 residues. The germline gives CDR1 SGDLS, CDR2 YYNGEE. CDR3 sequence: CASSVAPRGQETQYF. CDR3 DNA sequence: TGTGCCAGCAGCGTAGCTCCCCGGGGGCAAGAGACCCAGTACTTC.

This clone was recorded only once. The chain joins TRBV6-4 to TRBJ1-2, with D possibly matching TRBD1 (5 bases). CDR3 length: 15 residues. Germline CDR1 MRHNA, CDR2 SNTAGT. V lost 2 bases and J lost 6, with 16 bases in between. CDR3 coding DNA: TGTGCCAGCAGTGACACAAGGGAAGGGGTTGATGGCTACACCTTC. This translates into CASSDTREGVDGYTF.

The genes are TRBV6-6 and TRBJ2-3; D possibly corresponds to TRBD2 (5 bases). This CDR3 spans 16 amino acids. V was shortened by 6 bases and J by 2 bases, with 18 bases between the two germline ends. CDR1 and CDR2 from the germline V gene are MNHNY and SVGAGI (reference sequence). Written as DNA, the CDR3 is TGTGCCAGCAGATTAACAGCGGCTCGACCCACAGATACGCAGTATTTT. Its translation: CASRLTAARPTDTQYF.

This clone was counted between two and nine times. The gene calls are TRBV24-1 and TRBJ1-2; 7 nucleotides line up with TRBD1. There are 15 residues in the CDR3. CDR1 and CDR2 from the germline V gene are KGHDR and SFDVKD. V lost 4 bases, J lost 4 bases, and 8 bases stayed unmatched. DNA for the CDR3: TGTGCCACCAGTGACCCCGGACAGGTTCCCTATGGCTACACCTTC. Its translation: CATSDPGQVPYGYTF.

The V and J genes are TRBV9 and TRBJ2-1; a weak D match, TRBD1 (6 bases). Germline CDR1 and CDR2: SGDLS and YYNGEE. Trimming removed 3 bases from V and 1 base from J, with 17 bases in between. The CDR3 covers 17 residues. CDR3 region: CASSGRTQGLSYNEQFF. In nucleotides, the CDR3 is TGTGCCAGCAGCGGACGGACACAGGGCCTTTCCTACAATGAGCAGTTCTTC.

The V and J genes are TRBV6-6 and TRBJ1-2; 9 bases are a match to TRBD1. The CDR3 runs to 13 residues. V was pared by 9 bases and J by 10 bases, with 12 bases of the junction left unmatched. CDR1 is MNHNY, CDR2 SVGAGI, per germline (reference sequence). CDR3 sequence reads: CASTTGGKRDYTF. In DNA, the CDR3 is TGTGCCAGTACAACAGGGGGCAAAAGGGACTACACCTTC.

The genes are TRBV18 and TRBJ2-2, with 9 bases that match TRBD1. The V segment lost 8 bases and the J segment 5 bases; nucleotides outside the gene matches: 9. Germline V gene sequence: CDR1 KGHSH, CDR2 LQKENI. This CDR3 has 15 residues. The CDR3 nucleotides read TGTGCCAGCCAAACCGGGACAGGGTCAACCGGGGAGCTGTTTTTT. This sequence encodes CASQTGTGSTGELFF.

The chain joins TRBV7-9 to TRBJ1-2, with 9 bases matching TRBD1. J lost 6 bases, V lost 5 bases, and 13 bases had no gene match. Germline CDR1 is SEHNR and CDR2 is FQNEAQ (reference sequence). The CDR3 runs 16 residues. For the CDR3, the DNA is TGTGCCAGCAGCATCCTCCGGGACAGGGTAGGGCATGGCTACACCTTC. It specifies CASSILRDRVGHGYTF.

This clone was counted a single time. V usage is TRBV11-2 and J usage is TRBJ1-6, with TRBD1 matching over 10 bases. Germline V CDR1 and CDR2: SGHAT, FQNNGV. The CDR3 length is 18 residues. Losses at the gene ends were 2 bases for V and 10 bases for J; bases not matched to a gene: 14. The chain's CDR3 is CASSLRDRGSWLRSPLHF. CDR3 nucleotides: TGTGCCAGCAGCTTACGGGACAGGGGTTCTTGGCTACGATCACCCCTCCACTTT.

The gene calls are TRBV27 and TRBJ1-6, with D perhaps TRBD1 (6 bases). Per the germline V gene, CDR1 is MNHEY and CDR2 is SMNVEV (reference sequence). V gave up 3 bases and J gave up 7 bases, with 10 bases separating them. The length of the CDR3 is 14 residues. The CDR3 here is CASSFGGPNSPLHF. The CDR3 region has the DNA TGTGCCAGCAGTTTCGGGGGGCCAAATTCACCCCTCCACTTT.

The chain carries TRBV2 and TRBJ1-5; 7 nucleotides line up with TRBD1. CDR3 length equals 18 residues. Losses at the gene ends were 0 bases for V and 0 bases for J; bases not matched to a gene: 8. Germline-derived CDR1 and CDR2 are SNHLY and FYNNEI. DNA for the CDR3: TGTGCCAGCAGTGAAGCGCTCCTGACAGGGAGTAGCAATCAGCCCCAGCATTTT. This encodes CASSEALLTGSSNQPQHF.